This TCR beta chain is drawn from a study of patients and donors after allogeneic stem cell transplantation (dated by TCRdb to 2019 to 2021). Library method: RT-PCR. The data were produced on a NextSeq 550. The public reads were reprocessed in TCRdb via fastp at Q25 and MiXCR, keeping in-frame beta chains. Entries that share a CDR3 protein sequence are merged under the most common genes and DNA. The sample table shows about 410,000 distinct CDR3 sequences, and 16% are seen once. Roughly 7% of the sample is in the top ten clones. Remarks on this clonotype: Its cognate antigen has yet to be identified. No base quality information exists; no much larger clone differs at one position.

The germline V gene (reference sequence) specifies SEHNR as CDR1 and FQNEAQ as CDR2. Trimming removed 0 bases from V and 0 bases from J, leaving 15 bases between the germline ends. Counted from cysteine to phenylalanine, this CDR3 has 17 amino acids. CDR3 DNA only is kept here, 51 bases in frame from base 1. The sequenced sample was blood, either unsorted or a sorted T cell fraction (not recorded which). The source is a human donor who was either an allogeneic HSCT recipient or a stem cell or donor lymphocyte infusion donor (not recorded which). It is not recorded whose cells these are; they may come from a transplant donor. The chain joins TRBV7-9 to TRBJ2-7; the D gene is possibly TRBD2, with 5 bases matching. The DNA is TGTGCCAGCAGCTTAGCCCCGTCTGGCGGGTCCTCCTACGAGCAGTACTTC. Its translation is CASSLAPSGGSSYEQYF.